This T cell receptor beta chain originates from a study of identical twins. The CDR3 has 17 residues. CDR1 and CDR2 from the germline V gene are SGHRS and YFSETQ. With V trimmed by 4 bases and J by 1 base, 9 bases remained unmatched. The authors used template switching to add a universal primer site and gave cDNA unique molecular identifiers. TCRdb recomputed calls from the 5' RACE reads with MiXCR, one row per CDR3 protein. Among about 720,000 distinct CDR3 sequences listed, more than 6.5% were seen once. These data also featured in a second study, about yellow fever vaccine responses in identical twins.

Sample: PBMCs. This sequence originates from a woman aged 18-29 years in good health. The rearrangement links TRBV5-1 to TRBJ2-1, with TRBD2 matching over 9 bases. The CDR3 is CASSPQTSGLSYNEQFF. CDR3 nucleotides: TGCGCCAGCAGCCCCCAAACTAGCGGGCTATCCTACAATGAGCAGTTCTTC.